The present TCR beta chain was sequenced within a study of Graves' ophthalmopathy and Graves' hyperthyroidism. The study's findings and limits: Both a roughly 64% sensitivity and an approximately 79% specificity characterized the model's predictions of ophthalmopathy progression.

The CDR3 extends over 16 amino acids. Germline V lookup: CDR1 LGHNA, CDR2 YSLEER. V shed 0 bases and J shed 1 base, with 12 bases lying between them. Amplification of the TCR beta CDR3 regions used RNA transcripts (as template). The library came from an HTBI-primed first-round RT-PCR and a second-round multiplex PCR. TCRdb re-called the multiplex PCR reads with MiXCR, one entry per CDR3 protein. This table has around 1,200,000 distinct CDR3 sequences, 35% to 45% appearing once. Enrolled hyperthyroidism patients had a new diagnosis, a duration under 2 months, and an age of 18 to 65. Other autoimmune diseases, uncontrolled infections, pregnancy and lactation each led to patient exclusion. As regards this clonotype: The antigen is not known. A read error may explain this, as a much larger clone is one base away.

This chain uses TRBV4-3 with TRBJ1-2; D is undetermined. The specimen was peripheral blood or thyroid tissue (not recorded which). The receptor's source is an adult man with Graves' hyperthyroidism. Here the CDR3 reads CASSQDTADLNYGYTF. CDR3 DNA sequence: TGCGCCAGCAGCCAAGATACGGCAGACCTTAACTATGGCTACACCTTC.